This TCR beta chain comes out of a study of OX40 agonist ivuxolimab in advanced cancers. Looking at the study overall: Aged roughly 23 to 79 with a mean of around 60 years, they were about 83% male.

Here immunoSEQ multiplex PCR was the method, and the copy in TCRdb shows in-frame clones only, minus some. The data show approximately 87,000 clones, more than 85% seen once. About this clone: Its antigen is as yet unknown.

Study conclusions and caveats: Some patients who did not respond also had low normalized T-cell clonal expansion.

The V segment lost 0 bases and the J segment 7 bases; nucleotides outside the gene matches: 1. This CDR3 is built from 14 residues. Germline assignment: CDR1 LNHDA and CDR2 SQIVND (reference sequence). The TCR comes from an adult with an advanced solid tumor such as melanoma, head and neck, liver or kidney cancer. The sequenced sample was CD4+ or CD8+ T cells sorted from blood, obtained in a trial of the OX40 agonist ivuxolimab. This rearrangement joins TRBV19 to TRBJ2-1, with 9 positions matching TRBD2. The CDR3 is CASSIDAGGNEQFF. The CDR3, as DNA: TGTGCCAGTAGTATAGATGCGGGGGGGAATGAGCAGTTCTTC.